The 29 T cell receptor beta chains given below trace back to one sample, sequenced in a study of human T cells and chemical hapten exposure. The time point: patch test 1, 2 weeks after DPC sensitization. Treatment in this sample: therapeutic diphenylcyclopropenone sensitization with weekly scalp DPC. TCRdb used MiXCR to reprocess the RACE reads, holding one entry per CDR3 protein. The sample lists fewer than 130,000 distinct CDR3 sequences, 9.5% to 11% seen once, with roughly 3.5% in the top ten. This sample comprised whole blood, obtained in connection with sensitization to the hapten diphenylcyclopropenone (DPC). The receptors shown here come from a middle-aged woman with alopecia areata. Some clones in this sample may be carry-over from other donors' samples.

The chain couples TRBV2 to TRBJ1-3; no firm D call. The germline V gene encodes CDR1 SNHLY and CDR2 FYNNEI. V lost 2 bases and J 2 bases, leaving 7 bases between the germline ends. CDR3 size: 14 residues. The CDR3 DNA is TGTGCCAGCAGTGAAAGGCCAGCTGGAAACACCATATATTTT. This codes for CASSERPAGNTIYF.

This clonotype came up a few times. This rearrangement joins TRBV12-3 or TRBV12-4 to TRBJ1-1; no definite D call. The CDR3 sequence is 13 residues long. The ends were cut back, 6 bases at V and 1 base at J, with 9 bases in the middle. Written as DNA, the CDR3 is TGTGCCAGCAGCTACGATCCGAACACTGAAGCTTTCTTT. It specifies CASSYDPNTEAFF.

This clonotype was detected ten times or more. This chain links TRBV5-1 with TRBJ2-3; no definite D call. The CDR3 consists of 12 residues. Per the germline V gene, CDR1 is SGHRS and CDR2 is YFSETQ. The germline V and J ends were trimmed by 4 bases and 6 bases, with 9 bases remaining between them. CDR3 in amino acids: CASSLGMDTQYF. In DNA form, the CDR3 reads TGCGCCAGCAGCCTGGGCATGGATACGCAGTATTTT.

This clonotype has a handful of counts. The rearrangement links TRBV2 to TRBJ1-4, with 7 bases identical to TRBD1. Germline CDR1 is SNHLY and CDR2 is FYNNEI. This CDR3 region has 15 residues. Germline trimming cut 0 bases from V and 5 bases from J; bases unmatched to any gene: 3. CDR3: CASSEAGTENEKLFF. The CDR3 nucleotides read TGTGCCAGCAGTGAAGCGGGGACAGAGAATGAAAAACTGTTTTTT.

This clonotype was recorded many times. The chain carries TRBV19 and TRBJ2-2; D might be TRBD1 or TRBD2, each matching 6 bases. Trimming shortened V by 6 bases and J by 6 bases, and 26 bases separated the two germline ends. Per the germline V gene, CDR1 is LNHDA and CDR2 is SQIVND (reference sequence). The CDR3 contains 18 residues. DNA of the CDR3: TGTGCCAGTAGACCCTCGGTACGGGGGCCCTCTCGGGCCGGGGAGCTGTTTTTT. This sequence encodes CASRPSVRGPSRAGELFF.

This clonotype has ten or more counts. This chain connects TRBV7-2 to TRBJ1-5; no firm D call. The CDR3 is 16 amino acids. The germline gives CDR1 SGHTA, CDR2 FQGNSA. Trimming pared 3 bases from V and 3 bases from J, leaving 15 bases between. This CDR3 is CASSFDAWAYNQPQHF. In DNA form, the CDR3 reads TGTGCCAGCAGCTTTGATGCGTGGGCATACAATCAGCCCCAGCATTTT. Using reference TRBV7-2 and TRBJ1-5 for the parts outside the CDR3, the full variable domain is GAGVSQSPSNKVTEKGKDVELRCDPISGHTALYWYRQSLGQGLEFLIYFQGNSAPDKSGLPSDRFSAERTGGSVSTLTIQRTQQEDSAVYLCASSFDAWAYNQPQHFGDGTRLSIL.

This clonotype was counted at least ten times. CDR3 in amino acids: CASSYRDLGYEQYF. Written as DNA, the CDR3 is TGTGCCAGCAGCTACCGGGACCTAGGGTACGAGCAGTACTTC. The chain joins TRBV7-9 to TRBJ2-7; D could derive from TRBD1 or TRBD2 (5 bases each). Germline V CDR1 and CDR2: SEHNR, FQNEAQ (reference sequence). Trimming left V 4 bases short and J 4 bases short, with 14 bases between. The CDR3 runs 14 residues. The whole variable domain, remainder taken from reference TRBV7-9 and TRBJ2-7, is DTGVSQNPRHKITKRGQNVTFRCDPISEHNRLYWYRQTLGQGPEFLTYFQNEAQLEKSRLLSDRFSAERPKGSFSTLEIQRTEQGDSAMYLCASSYRDLGYEQYFGPGTRLTVT.

For the CDR3, the DNA is TGTGCCATTTCACGGCCCCCAGGGCATGAGCAGTTCTTC. Translated, it gives CAISRPPGHEQFF. The chain carries TRBV6-1 and TRBJ2-1; maybe TRBD1 (5 bases). Germline loops: CDR1 MNHNS, CDR2 SASEGT. This CDR3 is built from 13 residues. V lost 10 bases, J lost 8 bases, and 18 bases lay in between.

The chain combines TRBV20-1 with TRBJ2-2; tentative D call: TRBD2 (7 bases). Trimming took 2 bases from V and 5 from J, leaving 12 bases between them. There are 14 residues in the CDR3. Germline-derived CDR1 and CDR2 are DFQATT and SNEGSKA (reference sequence). This CDR3 reads CSARPGEGTGELFF. CDR3 nucleotides: TGCAGTGCTAGACCAGGGGAGGGTACCGGGGAGCTGTTTTTT.

This clonotype was counted ten times or more. The CDR3 loop is CASSPGHDPNTGELFF. The CDR3 DNA is TGTGCCAGCAGCCCAGGGCATGACCCAAACACCGGGGAGCTGTTTTTT. V usage is TRBV4-2 and J usage is TRBJ2-2; D might be TRBD1 (5 bases). Trimming left V 4 bases short and J 2 bases short, with 14 bases between. CDR3 length equals 16 residues. Germline loops: CDR1 LGHNA, CDR2 YNFKEQ.

Only a few counts were recorded for this clonotype. The rearrangement uses TRBV9 and TRBJ2-5; tentative D call: TRBD2 (6 bases). Germline V lookup: CDR1 SGDLS, CDR2 YYNGEE. This CDR3 has 16 amino acids. Trimming shortened V by 3 bases and J by 0 bases, and 15 bases separated the two germline ends. The CDR3 bases are TGTGCCAGCAGCGCCCAGAGGAGGGCAGACCAAGAGACCCAGTACTTC. It yields the protein CASSAQRRADQETQYF.

Many counts were recorded for this clonotype. In DNA, the CDR3 is TGTGCCAGCAGCCTCCTCCTAGCGAACGGAGGTTATGAGCAGTTCTTC. Translated, it gives CASSLLLANGGYEQFF. V and J are TRBV27 and TRBJ2-1; possibly TRBD2 for D (6 bases). The CDR3 is 16 residues long. Germline V gene sequence: CDR1 MNHEY, CDR2 SMNVEV (reference sequence). The V end was cut by 6 bases, the J end by 8 bases, with 23 bases between.

This clonotype turned up a few times. This chain links TRBV27 with TRBJ1-1; D unresolved. Germline CDR1 is MNHEY and CDR2 is SMNVEV (reference sequence). CDR3 length: 13 residues. Deletions cut 2 bases from V and 1 base from J, with 5 bases between. The CDR3 sequence: CASSLLANTEAFF. CDR3 coding DNA: TGTGCCAGCAGTTTACTGGCGAACACTGAAGCTTTCTTT.

Many counts were recorded for this clonotype. The chain has TRBV7-2 and TRBJ1-1, with 9 nucleotides matching TRBD1. Germline loops: CDR1 SGHTA, CDR2 FQGNSA. Germline trimming cut 6 bases from V and 3 bases from J; bases unmatched to any gene: 8. The CDR3 sequence is 15 residues long. The CDR3 DNA sequence: TGTGCCAGCAGTCTTACAGGGGGCTACGACACTGAAGCTTTCTTT. Its translation is CASSLTGGYDTEAFF.

The rearrangement uses TRBV2 and TRBJ1-1; no firm D call. The V gene's germline CDR1 is SNHLY and CDR2 FYNNEI. The CDR3 loop spans 14 amino acids. Trimming pared 0 bases from V and 1 base from J, leaving 6 bases between. The CDR3 loop reads CASSEAEWNTEAFF. The CDR3 DNA reads TGTGCCAGCAGTGAAGCGGAGTGGAACACTGAAGCTTTCTTT.

This clonotype appeared many times. The chain uses TRBV12-3 or TRBV12-4 and TRBJ2-1, with TRBD2 matching over 9 bases. J gave up 6 bases and V 6 bases, and 6 bases lay outside the gene matches. The CDR3 loop spans 14 amino acids. CDR3 sequence reads: CASSAGGPSNEQFF. CDR3 DNA sequence: TGTGCCAGCAGCGCGGGGGGGCCTTCCAATGAGCAGTTCTTC.

This clonotype was seen ten or more times. The CDR3 nucleotides are TGCAGTGCTAGGAACAGGCCGACTGAAGCTTTCTTT. Its protein is CSARNRPTEAFF. V is TRBV20-1 and J is TRBJ1-1; D may be TRBD1 (5 bases). Per germline, CDR1 DFQATT and CDR2 SNEGSKA (reference sequence). Trimming shortened V by 3 bases and J by 5 bases, and 10 bases separated the two germline ends. The CDR3 runs to 12 residues.

This clonotype was counted a few times. The V call is TRBV5-4, the J call TRBJ1-1; D is ambiguous. The V gene's germline CDR1 is SGHNT and CDR2 YYREEE (reference sequence). The germline V and J ends were trimmed by 0 bases and 1 base, with 4 bases remaining between them. The CDR3 loop spans 13 amino acids. The CDR3, as DNA: TGTGCCAGCAGCTTGGAGCCGAACACTGAAGCTTTCTTT. This translates into CASSLEPNTEAFF.

The rearrangement links TRBV20-1 to TRBJ2-5; TRBD1 agrees at 7 bases. Germline loops: CDR1 DFQATT, CDR2 SNEGSKA (reference sequence). This CDR3 spans 15 amino acids. With 3 bases clipped from V and 1 base from J, the junction kept 8 bases outside the gene matches. The CDR3 nucleotides read TGCAGTGCTAGGTCCGGCGCAGGGGGCCAAGAGACCCAGTACTTC. This codes for CSARSGAGGQETQYF.

This clonotype has a count of ten or more. V is TRBV10-3 and J is TRBJ1-5, with 9 bases lining up with TRBD1. Trimming at V came to 3 bases and at J to 7 bases, leaving 13 bases not matched to a gene. Germline-derived CDR1 and CDR2 are ENHRY and SYGVKD. The CDR3 totals 17 residues. CDR3 protein: CAISETQQGARAQPQHF. For the CDR3, the DNA is TGTGCCATCAGTGAAACTCAACAGGGGGCTCGTGCCCAGCCCCAGCATTTT.

This clonotype was observed a handful of times. This may stem from a read error, because a much larger clone lies one nucleotide away. The chain joins TRBV3-1 to TRBJ2-7; 7 bases are shared with TRBD1. The germline gives CDR1 LGHDT, CDR2 YNNKEL (reference sequence). The V gene end was trimmed by 6 bases and the J gene end by 2 bases; junction bases not matched to a gene: 4. The CDR3 runs to 13 residues. The CDR3 coding sequence is TGTGCCAGCAGACTGGGACAGACCTACGAGCAGTACTTC. Translation gives CASRLGQTYEQYF.

The V call is TRBV6-2 or TRBV6-3, the J call TRBJ2-5, with D unclear. The germline gives CDR1 MNHEY, CDR2 SVGEGT. The CDR3 loop spans 13 amino acids. V lost 2 bases and J 5 bases, leaving 9 bases between the germline ends. CDR3 sequence: CASSYLGTETQYF. CDR3 bases: TGTGCCAGCAGTTACCTGGGCACGGAGACCCAGTACTTC.

There are many counts of this clonotype. This sequence joins TRBV6-4 and TRBJ2-3; 8 nucleotides align to TRBD2. There are 15 residues in the CDR3. Germline V CDR1 and CDR2: MRHNA, SNTAGT. After removal of 4 bases from V and 0 bases from J, the junction contained 3 bases not matched to a gene. Here the CDR3 reads CASSAERGSTDTQYF. CDR3 DNA sequence: TGTGCCAGCAGTGCGGAGCGGGGGAGCACAGATACGCAGTATTTT.

This clonotype came up many times. The CDR3 spells CASSWQQETQYF. The CDR3 region has the DNA TGTGCCAGCAGCTGGCAGCAAGAGACCCAGTACTTC. The chain couples TRBV7-9 to TRBJ2-5; no definite D call. With 4 bases removed from V and 2 bases from J, the gap between germline ends came to 5 bases. Germline loops: CDR1 SEHNR, CDR2 FQNEAQ (reference sequence). This CDR3 has 12 residues.

A few counts support this clonotype. V usage is TRBV19 and J usage is TRBJ1-5, with a weak D call TRBD1 (5 bases). Germline V gene data show CDR1 as LNHDA and CDR2 as SQIVND (reference sequence). The CDR3 has 16 residues. Trimming removed 0 bases from V and 7 bases from J, with 16 bases in between. The CDR3 protein is CASSIDTRGVKQPQHF. Written as DNA, the CDR3 is TGTGCCAGTAGTATAGATACGCGGGGCGTAAAACAGCCCCAGCATTTT.

This clonotype occurred many times. The J gene is TRBJ2-1, the V gene TRBV2, with TRBD1 identical over 11 bases. J was trimmed by 3 bases and V by 10 bases; bases with no gene match: 5. Germline V lookup: CDR1 SNHLY, CDR2 FYNNEI. The CDR3 spans 14 residues. CDR3 in amino acids: CATTGTGGYNEQFF. In DNA, the CDR3 is TGTGCCACCACCGGGACAGGGGGCTACAATGAGCAGTTCTTC.

This clonotype was observed at least ten times. The chain links TRBV7-9 to TRBJ1-1; D unclear. The CDR3 runs to 11 residues. Trimming cost V 3 bases and J 8 bases, with 7 bases left between them. CDR1 SEHNR and CDR2 FQNEAQ come from the germline V gene (reference sequence). The CDR3 is CASSFVAEAFF. The CDR3 DNA is TGTGCCAGCAGCTTTGTAGCGGAAGCTTTCTTT. Together with reference TRBV7-9 and TRBJ1-1, the CDR3 gives the full variable domain: DTGVSQNPRHKITKRGQNVTFRCDPISEHNRLYWYRQTLGQGPEFLTYFQNEAQLEKSRLLSDRFSAERPKGSFSTLEIQRTEQGDSAMYLCASSFVAEAFFGQGTRLTVV.

This clonotype was observed a few times. The chain uses TRBV6-6 and TRBJ1-1, with D perhaps matching TRBD1 (5 bases). The V gene lost 0 bases and the J gene lost 8 bases, with 7 bases spanning the gap. Germline V CDR1 and CDR2: MNHNY, SVGAGI (reference sequence). The length of the CDR3 is 12 residues. The CDR3 here is CASSYSDREAFF. Written as DNA, the CDR3 is TGTGCCAGCAGTTACTCCGACAGAGAAGCTTTCTTT.

This clonotype has a handful of counts. The rearrangement uses TRBV5-4 and TRBJ2-3, with 7 bases aligning to TRBD2. CDR3 size: 14 residues. The V gene's germline CDR1 is SGHNT and CDR2 YYREEE (reference sequence). J lost 6 bases, V lost 4 bases, and 8 bases had no gene match. The CDR3 here is CASSPGLERDTQYF. CDR3 nucleotide sequence: TGTGCCAGCAGCCCTGGACTAGAAAGGGATACGCAGTATTTT.